Given below is one T cell receptor (beta chain) in context. This table comes from immunoSEQ multiplex PCR, and its TCRdb copy is limited to in-frame clones, with some not included. The table lists roughly 74,000 clones, 75% to 90% of them singletons, with over 3% in the top ten. V lost 1 base and J lost 4, with 10 bases in between. Germline V gives CDR1 MGHDK, CDR2 SYGVNS. This CDR3 has 14 residues. This record belongs to a study of T cell changes during pregnancy in multiple sclerosis. V and J are TRBV25-1 and TRBJ1-2, with TRBD1 as a possible D gene (5 bases). The sequence was collected from a female donor with multiple sclerosis, enrolled in a pregnancy study. The sample was peripheral blood, taken before pregnancy. CDR3 region: CASSEWGQSYGYTF. Here the CDR3 DNA reads TGTGCCAGCAGTGAATGGGGCCAGAGCTATGGCTACACCTTC.